Below, 3 T cell receptor beta chains from the same sample are listed, as sequenced in a study of blood T cell repertoires in COVID-19. Assay: immunoSEQ multiplex PCR; the TCRdb copy retains only in-frame clones and omits some. The table has 250,000 to 300,000 clones, 80% to 90% seen once. The sequenced sample consisted of PBMCs or T cells enriched from blood (not recorded which). Source of these receptors: a man younger than 45 with acute COVID-19.

The rearrangement joins TRBV5-4 to TRBJ2-1; 9 nucleotides agree with TRBD1. The germline CDR1 and CDR2 sequences are SGHNT and YYREEE (reference sequence). J gave up 6 bases and V 2 bases, and 3 bases lay outside the gene matches. The CDR3 extends over 14 amino acids. The CDR3 nucleotides read TGTGCCAGCAGCTTTACGACAGGGGGCAATGAGCAGTTCTTC. It yields the protein CASSFTTGGNEQFF.

This chain joins TRBV12-3 or TRBV12-4 and TRBJ1-2, with no clear D. The CDR3 loop spans 12 amino acids. Trimming removed 7 bases at V and 4 bases at J, with 10 bases between. CDR3 in DNA: TGTGCCAGCATCTTTGGGAGCTATGGCTACACCTTC. This encodes CASIFGSYGYTF.

The chain uses TRBV5-8 and TRBJ2-3; 15 bases are a match to TRBD2. This CDR3 region has 15 residues. Germline CDR1 reads SGHTS; CDR2 reads YDEGEE. Trimming removed 4 bases from V and 14 bases from J; junction bases left unmatched: 11. The DNA for the CDR3 is TGTGCCAGCAGCGTACGGACTAGCGGGAGGGCCCGGCTGTATTTT. Encoded protein: CASSVRTSGRARLYF.